This T cell receptor beta chain originates from a study of cytomegalovirus exposure and HLA in healthy donors. Across the study: Early release data held 80 million to 100 million unique TCRs from HLA-typed donors. Clustering assigned 81% of the 350 to 450 genotyped donors to the Caucasian-associated ancestry cluster. General study results and limits: In a later analysis, CMV-associated beta chains were mostly HLA-associated, it appeared.

In this sample, this clone turned up a few times. Antigen: not known. Germline assignment: CDR1 SEHNR and CDR2 FQNEAQ (reference sequence). The CDR3 totals 13 residues. The V end was cut by 5 bases, the J end by 15 bases, with 19 bases between. Primers included in the PCR were 60 Vbeta and 13 Jbeta primers. The repertoire was sequenced with immunoSEQ multiplex PCR; TCRdb's copy has only in-frame clones and lacks some. This table holds approximately 180,000 clones, approximately 72% found once. This TCR derives from a human donor in good health. The chain employs TRBV7-9 and TRBJ2-2; TRBD2 might be the D (5 bases). Sequencing used PBMCs. For the CDR3, the DNA is TGTGCCAGCAGCCCTAGAAGAGGGCGAGAGTTGTTTTTT. It yields the protein CASSPRRGRELFF. The whole variable domain, remainder taken from reference TRBV7-9 and TRBJ2-2, is DTGVSQNPRHKITKRGQNVTFRCDPISEHNRLYWYRQTLGQGPEFLTYFQNEAQLEKSRLLSDRFSAERPKGSFSTLEIQRTEQGDSAMYLCASSPRRGRELFFGEGSRLTVL.